This passage covers 14 T cell receptor beta chains from one sample sequenced in a study of T cell responses to AZD1222 COVID-19 vaccine. Clones were read by immunoSEQ multiplex PCR, and TCRdb kept only the in-frame ones, dropping some. The table shows about 78,000 clones, with about 85% occurring only once. The starting material was peripheral blood, obtained on day 0 of AZD1222 vaccination. Source of these receptors: an adult in good health.

V and J are TRBV5-5 and TRBJ2-1; no clear D gene. Germline V gene lookup returns CDR1 SGHKS and CDR2 YYEKEE (reference sequence). The CDR3 is made up of 13 amino acids. Trimming shortened V by 4 bases and J by 4 bases, and 9 bases separated the two germline ends. CDR3 loop: CASSGAVYNEQFF. In DNA form, the CDR3 reads TGTGCCAGCAGCGGCGCCGTATACAATGAGCAGTTCTTC.

This clone came up once. The chain recombines TRBV7-2 with TRBJ2-1, with 8 bases lining up with TRBD2. The CDR3 loop spans 14 amino acids. The germline CDR1 and CDR2 sequences are SGHTA and FQGNSA. V lost 4 bases and J lost 6; bases outside the gene matches: 5. In DNA, the CDR3 is TGTGCCAGCAGCTCTACTAGCGGTGGCAATGAGCAGTTCTTC. Protein sequence: CASSSTSGGNEQFF.

J is TRBJ2-3 and V is TRBV27; 8 bases agree with TRBD1. Trimming removed 3 bases from V and 6 bases from J; junction bases left unmatched: 11. The CDR3 is 16 amino acids. CDR1 MNHEY and CDR2 SMNVEV come from the germline V gene (reference sequence). As DNA, the CDR3 is TGTGCCAGCAGTTTGCTGACCGGGACAGGAGGCGATACGCAGTATTTT. This codes for CASSLLTGTGGDTQYF.

V and J are TRBV11-3 and TRBJ2-2; no reliable D call. Trimming shortened V by 1 base and J by 3 bases, and 3 bases separated the two germline ends. CDR3 size: 13 residues. Germline CDR1 is SGHNT and CDR2 is YENEEA. CDR3 coding DNA: TGTGCCAGCAGCTTAGTAGACACCGGGGAGCTGTTTTTT. It yields the protein CASSLVDTGELFF.

The chain recombines TRBV6-1 with TRBJ2-5; perhaps TRBD1 as D (6 bases). This CDR3 is built from 14 residues. V lost 2 bases, J lost 5 bases, and 12 bases lay in between. Per germline, CDR1 MNHNS and CDR2 SASEGT. CDR3 region: CASSERGIRETQYF. The CDR3 region has the DNA TGTGCCAGCAGTGAAAGGGGGATTAGGGAGACCCAGTACTTC.

The gene calls are TRBV28 and TRBJ2-7; 9 nucleotides match TRBD1. This CDR3 has 14 residues. Germline V gene data show CDR1 as MDHEN and CDR2 as SYDVKM. Written as DNA, the CDR3 is TGTGCTCATAGTCCGGGGACAGGGTCTTACGAGCAGTACTTC. Translated, it gives CAHSPGTGSYEQYF. The whole variable domain, remainder taken from reference TRBV28 and TRBJ2-7, is DVKVTQSSRYLVKRTGEKVFLECVQDMDHENMFWYRQDPGLGLRLIYFSYDVKMKEKGDIPEGYSVSREKKERFSLILESASTNQTSMYLCAHSPGTGSYEQYFGPGTRLTVT.

This clone was seen only a few times. This rearrangement joins TRBV7-8 to TRBJ1-1; no clear D. The CDR3 runs 13 residues. V was trimmed by 7 bases and J by 4 bases, leaving 13 bases between them. Germline loops: CDR1 SGHVS, CDR2 FQNEAQ. CDR3 amino acids: CASTPYPTTEAFF. CDR3 coding DNA: TGTGCCAGCACCCCCTACCCGACCACTGAAGCTTTCTTT.

The V and J genes are TRBV6-5 and TRBJ1-5; D unclear. The CDR3 is 15 residues long. Germline CDR1 is MNHEY and CDR2 is SVGAGI. V was cut by 5 bases and J by 0 bases, with 11 bases left in between. CDR3 in DNA: TGTGCCAGCAGTACCCTAGCGGGTAGCAATCAGCCCCAGCATTTT. Translating it yields CASSTLAGSNQPQHF.

The CDR3 DNA follows: TGCGCCAGCAGCTTGGCCTGGTTCGGCGGGACTCGCACCGGGGAGCTGTTTTTT. Translation: CASSLAWFGGTRTGELFF. The rearrangement links TRBV5-1 to TRBJ2-2, with a possible D match to TRBD2 (6 bases). Germline CDR1 SGHRS, CDR2 YFSETQ. The CDR3 runs 18 residues. The V and J ends lost 0 bases and 4 bases respectively, with 19 bases between them.

V usage is TRBV3-1 (or the pseudogene TRBV3-2) and J usage is TRBJ2-3; D possibly matches TRBD1 or TRBD2 (5 bases each). Germline V CDR1 and CDR2: LGHDT, YNNKEL (reference sequence). V gave up 1 base and J gave up 4 bases, with 15 bases separating them. This CDR3 is built from 16 residues. DNA for the CDR3: TGTGCCAGCAGCCAAGGGACCGGGACGTTCTCAGATACGCAGTATTTT. Translated: CASSQGTGTFSDTQYF.

The chain has TRBV19 and TRBJ1-5, with D maybe TRBD1 (6 bases). This CDR3 spans 17 amino acids. Trimming took off 6 bases at V and 0 bases at J, with 18 bases between the two ends. Germline V CDR1 and CDR2: LNHDA, SQIVND (reference sequence). CDR3 in DNA: TGTGCCAGTAGAAAAGAGACAGGTTTTAATAGCAATCAGCCCCAGCATTTT. Protein: CASRKETGFNSNQPQHF.

The rearrangement uses TRBV25-1 and TRBJ1-4; tentatively, D is TRBD1 (5 bases). This CDR3 region has 12 residues. V was trimmed by 7 bases and J by 8 bases, leaving 11 bases between them. Germline CDR1 MGHDK, CDR2 SYGVNS. CDR3 DNA sequence: TGTGCCAGCACGGGGGGAAAGGAAAAACTGTTTTTT. It encodes CASTGGKEKLFF.

V usage is TRBV7-2 and J usage is TRBJ1-1; the D gene is possibly TRBD1 (6 bases). Trimming took 1 base from V and 1 from J, leaving 10 bases between them. The CDR3 consists of 15 residues. CDR1 and CDR2 from the germline V gene are SGHTA and FQGNSA. CDR3 nucleotides: TGTGCCAGCAGCTTAGGGGGGCACCGGAACACTGAAGCTTTCTTT. Encoded protein: CASSLGGHRNTEAFF.

The J gene is TRBJ2-2, the V gene TRBV2; 8 bases align to TRBD2. CDR3 size: 16 residues. Germline V lookup: CDR1 SNHLY, CDR2 FYNNEI. With 6 bases clipped from V and 0 bases from J, the junction kept 6 bases outside the gene matches. The CDR3 DNA reads TGTGCCAGCAGCGGAGCGGGAGCGGCGAACACCGGGGAGCTGTTTTTT. Translating it yields CASSGAGAANTGELFF.